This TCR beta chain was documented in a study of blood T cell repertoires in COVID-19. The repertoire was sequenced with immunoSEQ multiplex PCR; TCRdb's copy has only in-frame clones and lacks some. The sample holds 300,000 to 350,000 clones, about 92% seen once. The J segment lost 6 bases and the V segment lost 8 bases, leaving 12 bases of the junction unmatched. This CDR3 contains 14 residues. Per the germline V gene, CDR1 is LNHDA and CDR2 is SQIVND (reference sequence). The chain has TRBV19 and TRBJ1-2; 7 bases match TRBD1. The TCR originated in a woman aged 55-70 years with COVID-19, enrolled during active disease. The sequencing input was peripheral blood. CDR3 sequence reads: CASGLGQYLNGYTF. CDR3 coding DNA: TGTGCCAGTGGACTGGGACAGTATTTGAATGGCTACACCTTC.